The 26 T cell receptor beta chains given below trace back to one sample, sequenced in a study of human T cells and chemical hapten exposure. Documented time point: pre-sensitization, week 0. Treatment noted: therapeutic diphenylcyclopropenone sensitization with weekly scalp DPC. MiXCR, run by TCRdb on the RACE reads, gives a single entry per CDR3 protein. The sample has approximately 400,000 distinct CDR3 sequences, more than 4.5% seen once. The source material was whole blood, sampled in connection with sensitization to the hapten diphenylcyclopropenone (DPC). These receptors were taken from a woman aged 45-60 years with alopecia areata. Some clones in this sample may be carry-over from other donors' samples.

Ten or more counts support this clonotype. This chain's CDR3 is CASSYGSDYEQYF. The CDR3 nucleotides read TGTGCCAGCAGTTACGGTAGCGACTACGAGCAGTACTTC. The V call is TRBV6-6, the J call TRBJ2-7; weak D call: TRBD2 (5 bases). Trimming pared 2 bases from V and 3 bases from J, leaving 8 bases between. CDR3 length: 13 residues. The germline V gene has CDR1 MNHNY and CDR2 SVGAGI (reference sequence).

There are many counts of this clonotype. The chain employs TRBV9 and TRBJ1-1; no clear D. Deletions cut 0 bases from V and 1 base from J, with 10 bases between. The CDR3 sequence is 15 residues long. Germline V gene data show CDR1 as SGDLS and CDR2 as YYNGEE. The CDR3 here is CASSVGGSKNTEAFF. The CDR3 coding sequence is TGTGCCAGCAGCGTAGGCGGGTCTAAGAACACTGAAGCTTTCTTT.

This clonotype was detected only a few times. This sequence joins TRBV7-2 and TRBJ1-3; no clear D gene. The germline V and J ends were trimmed by 5 bases and 8 bases, with 7 bases remaining between them. Germline V gene sequence: CDR1 SGHTA, CDR2 FQGNSA. The CDR3 is 11 residues long. The CDR3 loop is CASSVGHTIYF. DNA for the CDR3: TGTGCCAGCAGCGTCGGACACACCATATATTTT.

This rearrangement joins TRBV12-3 or TRBV12-4 to TRBJ1-1; 8 bases align to TRBD1. J gave up 6 bases and V 6 bases, and 18 bases lay outside the gene matches. The CDR3 runs 17 residues. CDR3 nucleotides: TGTGCCAGCAGATATGAGGTAGGGGACAGGACAAGGGCTGAAGCTTTCTTT. Translation: CASRYEVGDRTRAEAFF.

This clonotype was found many times. V usage is TRBV5-8 and J usage is TRBJ2-3; D remains unclear. Germline-derived CDR1 and CDR2 are SGHTS and YDEGEE. Trimming took 5 bases from V and 6 from J, leaving 16 bases between them. The CDR3 runs 14 residues. CDR3 nucleotides: TGTGCCAGCAGGAGCCTTGGGGTATCCGATACGCAGTATTTT. Translated: CASRSLGVSDTQYF.

Many counts were recorded for this clonotype. The chain recombines TRBV28 with TRBJ2-7; D gene uncertain. This CDR3 has 15 residues. Trimming shortened V by 2 bases and J by 3 bases, and 14 bases separated the two germline ends. Per the germline V gene, CDR1 is MDHEN and CDR2 is SYDVKM. This chain's CDR3 is CASSLALTEIYEQYF. CDR3 in DNA: TGTGCCAGCAGTTTAGCCCTAACGGAGATCTACGAGCAGTACTTC.

This clonotype has a handful of counts. The V and J genes are TRBV2 and TRBJ1-3, with D uncertain. CDR1 is SNHLY, CDR2 FYNNEI, per germline. Trimming took off 2 bases at V and 0 bases at J, with 11 bases between the two ends. The CDR3 covers 16 residues. The CDR3, as DNA: TGTGCCAGCAGTGAAATCTCATCTGTCTCTGGAAACACCATATATTTT. Protein sequence: CASSEISSVSGNTIYF.

This clonotype was detected ten times or more. The V gene is TRBV12-3 or TRBV12-4, the J gene TRBJ2-2; 11 nucleotides line up with TRBD1. J was trimmed by 5 bases and V by 10 bases; bases with no gene match: 6. The CDR3 has 14 amino acids. CDR3 region: CATRDRGYTGELFF. The CDR3 nucleotides read TGTGCCACCAGGGACAGGGGGTATACCGGGGAGCTGTTTTTT.

In this sample, this clonotype turned up many times. The rearrangement links TRBV20-1 to TRBJ2-5, with TRBD1 matching 9 bases. CDR3 length equals 14 residues. Germline V gives CDR1 DFQATT, CDR2 SNEGSKA (reference sequence). The V segment lost 5 bases and the J segment 5 bases; nucleotides outside the gene matches: 9. The CDR3 loop is CSAQPGQGLETQYF. The CDR3 DNA reads as TGCAGTGCTCAGCCGGGACAGGGATTGGAGACCCAGTACTTC.

This clonotype has ten or more counts. The chain uses TRBV14 and TRBJ1-4; D remains unclear. The CDR3 runs to 16 residues. The ends were cut back, 1 base at V and 0 bases at J, with 9 bases in the middle. CDR1 SGHDN and CDR2 FVKESK come from the germline V gene. The DNA of the CDR3 is TGTGCCAGCAGCCAAGGCACGTTCGCAACTAATGAAAAACTGTTTTTT. Translated, it gives CASSQGTFATNEKLFF.

This clonotype occurred a few times. The V and J genes are TRBV19 and TRBJ2-3; D is unclear. The germline V gene has CDR1 LNHDA and CDR2 SQIVND (reference sequence). Deletions cut 2 bases from V and 0 bases from J, with 3 bases between. The CDR3 is 13 amino acids. CDR3 region: CASSIQSTDTQYF. In DNA form, the CDR3 reads TGTGCCAGTAGTATACAGAGCACAGATACGCAGTATTTT.

Only a few counts were recorded for this clonotype. The chain couples TRBV6-1 to TRBJ1-5, with a possible D match to TRBD1 (5 bases). Germline V gives CDR1 MNHNS, CDR2 SASEGT. With 6 bases removed from V and 2 bases from J, the gap between germline ends came to 14 bases. The CDR3 covers 15 residues. DNA for the CDR3: TGTGCCAGCAGCATACAGGATGGCGGCAATCAGCCCCAGCATTTT. It is translated as CASSIQDGGNQPQHF.

This clonotype was observed a few times. The chain couples TRBV29-1 to TRBJ1-1, with TRBD1 matching over 7 bases. This CDR3 contains 13 residues. CDR1 and CDR2 (germline): SQVTM, ANQGSEA. The J segment lost 0 bases and the V segment lost 6 bases, leaving 4 bases of the junction unmatched. This CDR3 is CSVDREMNTEAFF. DNA for the CDR3: TGCAGCGTAGACAGGGAGATGAACACTGAAGCTTTCTTT.

Only a few counts were recorded for this clonotype. The chain employs TRBV3-1 and TRBJ2-2; 7 bases align to TRBD1. The ends lost 5 bases at V and 4 bases at J; junction bases unmatched: 7. The CDR3 is 15 amino acids. Germline loops: CDR1 LGHDT, CDR2 YNNKEL (reference sequence). CDR3 loop: CASSLPTGFTGELFF. CDR3 sequence (DNA): TGTGCCAGCAGCTTACCGACAGGGTTCACCGGGGAGCTGTTTTTT.

This clonotype came up many times. The chain employs TRBV12-3 or TRBV12-4 and TRBJ2-2; D is ambiguous. V dropped 2 bases and J dropped 6 bases, with 7 bases sitting between them. The CDR3 runs to 13 residues. The CDR3 loop reads CASSLRPAGELFF. The CDR3 DNA follows: TGTGCCAGCAGTTTACGACCGGCCGGGGAGCTGTTTTTT.

This clonotype was detected ten times or more. This chain connects TRBV15 to TRBJ2-3, with unresolved D. CDR3 length equals 11 residues. The germline CDR1 and CDR2 sequences are LNHNV and YYDKDF (reference sequence). V was pared by 8 bases and J by 5 bases, with 8 bases between. Written as DNA, the CDR3 is TGTGCCACCGGGCGGAGAGATACGCAGTATTTT. It yields the protein CATGRRDTQYF.

This clonotype turned up a few times. This rearrangement joins TRBV6-6 to TRBJ1-1; D not resolved. The length of the CDR3 is 13 residues. Trimming shortened V by 4 bases and J by 11 bases, and 17 bases separated the two germline ends. Looked up from germline, CDR1 is MNHNY and CDR2 is SVGAGI (reference sequence). CDR3 coding DNA: TGTGCCAGCAGTTTCTCGGTTGTTGTTCGGGCTTTCTTT. Translating gives CASSFSVVVRAFF.

The table lists this clonotype with a few counts. The chain joins TRBV28 to TRBJ1-5; the match to TRBD1 covers 7 bases. The junction had 10 bases not matched to a gene; V was cut back by 5 bases and J by 0 bases. The germline gives CDR1 MDHEN, CDR2 SYDVKM. The CDR3 consists of 17 residues. The CDR3 DNA follows: TGTGCCAGCAGTCATGGACAGGAGGTTTATAGCAATCAGCCCCAGCATTTT. Its protein is CASSHGQEVYSNQPQHF. The variable domain in full, with the rest retrieved from reference TRBV28 and TRBJ1-5, is DVKVTQSSRYLVKRTGEKVFLECVQDMDHENMFWYRQDPGLGLRLIYFSYDVKMKEKGDIPEGYSVSREKKERFSLILESASTNQTSMYLCASSHGQEVYSNQPQHFGDGTRLSIL.

Many counts were recorded for this clonotype. The chain combines TRBV4-3 with TRBJ1-5; D uncertain. This CDR3 comprises 13 residues. Looked up from germline, CDR1 is LGHNA and CDR2 is YSLEER. V lost 1 base and J lost 3, with 4 bases in between. CDR3 region: CASSQGVNQPQHF. In DNA form, the CDR3 reads TGCGCCAGCAGCCAAGGGGTCAATCAGCCCCAGCATTTT.

The rearrangement uses TRBV18 and TRBJ1-2, with D possibly matching TRBD1 (5 bases). CDR1 and CDR2 from the germline V gene are KGHSH and LQKENI. Between the trimmed V and J ends, which lost 0 bases and 8 bases, there was a span of 13 bases. This CDR3 is built from 14 residues. The CDR3 sequence: CASSPPWDSYGYTF. CDR3 DNA: TGTGCCAGCTCACCACCGTGGGACTCCTACGGCTACACCTTC. The variable domain in full, with the rest retrieved from reference TRBV18 and TRBJ1-2, is NAGVMQNPRHLVRRRGQEARLRCSPMKGHSHVYWYRQLPEEGLKFMVYLQKENIIDESGMPKERFSAEFPKEGPSILRIQQVVRGDSAAYFCASSPPWDSYGYTFGSGTRLTVV.

This clonotype was recorded at least ten times. The chain recombines TRBV9 with TRBJ2-5; D perhaps matches TRBD2 (6 bases). Germline CDR1 is SGDLS and CDR2 is YYNGEE. The CDR3 is made up of 15 amino acids. With 8 bases removed from V and 1 base from J, the gap between germline ends came to 18 bases. This CDR3 is CASSRFSGTQETQYF. CDR3 nucleotides: TGTGCCAGTTCACGTTTTAGCGGAACCCAAGAGACCCAGTACTTC.

As for this clonotype: Since the CDR3 does not end with the conserved phenylalanine or tryptophan, this likely comes from a read error. The chain joins TRBV5-1 to TRBJ2-5; 8 bases agree with TRBD1. Germline-derived CDR1 and CDR2 are SGHRS and YFSETQ. The CDR3 is made up of 13 amino acids. V lost 5 bases, J lost 5 bases, and 5 bases stayed unmatched. CDR3 sequence reads: CASRSTGAETQYL. CDR3 DNA: TGCGCCAGCAGGTCGACAGGGGCGGAGACCCAGTACCTC.

Many counts were recorded for this clonotype. The CDR3 region is CSASGQILNSPLHF. The DNA for the CDR3 is TGCAGTGCTTCTGGACAGATATTAAATTCACCCCTCCACTTT. The chain is built from TRBV20-1 and TRBJ1-6, with D possibly matching TRBD1 (6 bases). V was shortened by 5 bases and J by 7 bases, with 15 bases between the two germline ends. Germline loops: CDR1 DFQATT, CDR2 SNEGSKA (reference sequence). The CDR3 length is 14 residues.

This clonotype was picked up a small number of times. The chain combines TRBV12-3 or TRBV12-4 with TRBJ1-3; D gene ambiguous. CDR3 length equals 12 residues. V was cut by 6 bases and J by 3 bases, with 6 bases left in between. CDR3 region: CASRTFGNTIYF. The CDR3 DNA sequence: TGTGCCAGCAGGACATTTGGAAACACCATATATTTT.

The chain recombines TRBV29-1 with TRBJ1-1; D remains ambiguous. The V gene's germline CDR1 is SQVTM and CDR2 ANQGSEA. CDR3 length: 11 residues. Trimming cost V 7 bases and J 4 bases, with 10 bases left between them. The CDR3 DNA is TGCAGCGACTTGGTTAGCACTGAAGCTTTCTTT. Its translation: CSDLVSTEAFF.

This clonotype was detected ten times or more. This sequence joins TRBV15 and TRBJ1-5; D possibly corresponds to TRBD1 (5 bases). The CDR3 sequence is 16 residues long. V lost 0 bases and J 6 bases, leaving 15 bases between the germline ends. Germline V gives CDR1 LNHNV, CDR2 YYDKDF (reference sequence). CDR3 sequence reads: CATSRDPTGGTQPQHF. The CDR3 DNA is TGTGCCACCAGCAGAGACCCCACCGGAGGGACTCAGCCCCAGCATTTT.